This T cell receptor (beta chain) was retrieved from a study of blood T cells in healthy people across ages. Through a sample-barcoded 5' primer and a J-beta primer mix, a second PCR was run for about 6 to 11 cycles. TCRdb analysed the 5' RACE reads with MiXCR anew, one entry per CDR3 protein. The sample has about 2 million distinct CDR3 sequences, around half seen once. V gave up 1 base and J gave up 3 bases; unmatched junction bases: 4. Germline CDR1 and CDR2: SEHNR and FQNEAQ (reference sequence). The length of the CDR3 is 16 residues. Material: blood. V usage is TRBV7-9 and J usage is TRBJ2-5; TRBD2 matches at 11 bases. The clonotype comes from a woman between 35 and 50 years old in good health. CDR3 bases: TGTGCCAGCAGCTTAGTACTAGCGGGGGCCAAAGAGACCCAGTACTTC. It translates to CASSLVLAGAKETQYF.